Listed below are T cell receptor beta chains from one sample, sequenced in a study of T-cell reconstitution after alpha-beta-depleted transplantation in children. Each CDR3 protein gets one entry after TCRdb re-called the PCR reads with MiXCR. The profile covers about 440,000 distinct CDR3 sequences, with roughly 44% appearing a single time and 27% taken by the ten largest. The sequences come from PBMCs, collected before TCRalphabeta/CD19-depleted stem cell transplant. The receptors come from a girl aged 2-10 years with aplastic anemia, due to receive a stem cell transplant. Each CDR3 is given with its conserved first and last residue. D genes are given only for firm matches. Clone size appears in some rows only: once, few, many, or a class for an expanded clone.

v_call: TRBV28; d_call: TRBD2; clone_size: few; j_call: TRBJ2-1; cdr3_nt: TGTGCCAGCAGCCTAGGACTAGCGGGAGGCTATGAGCATTTCTTC; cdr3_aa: CASSLGLAGGYEHFF
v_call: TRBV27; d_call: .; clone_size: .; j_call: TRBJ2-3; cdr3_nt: TGTGCCAGCAGTTTTTCGGGACTTTCTAGCACAGATACGCAGTATTTT; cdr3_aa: CASSFSGLSSTDTQYF
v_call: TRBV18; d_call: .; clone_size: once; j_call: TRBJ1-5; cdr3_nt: TGTGCCAGCTCACCAACTAAGTTTAATCAGCCCCAGCATTTT; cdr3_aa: CASSPTKFNQPQHF
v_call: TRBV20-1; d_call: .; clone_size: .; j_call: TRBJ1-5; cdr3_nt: TGCAGTGCTAGCCTCCAGGGCCGAAATCAGCCCCAGCATTTT; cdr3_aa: CSASLQGRNQPQHF
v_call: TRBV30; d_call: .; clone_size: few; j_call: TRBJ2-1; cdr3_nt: TGTGCCTGGAGTAAGAATAGCAACAATGAGCAGTTCTTC; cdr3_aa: CAWSKNSNNEQFF
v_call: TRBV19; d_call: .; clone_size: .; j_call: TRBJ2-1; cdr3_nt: TGTGCCAGTAGTGGGACCGAATACAATGAGCAGTTCTTC; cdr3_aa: CASSGTEYNEQFF
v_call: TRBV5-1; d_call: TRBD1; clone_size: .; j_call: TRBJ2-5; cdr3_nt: TGCGCCAGCAGCTTCTCAGGGGGTGAAGAGACCCAGTACTTC; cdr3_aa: CASSFSGGEETQYF
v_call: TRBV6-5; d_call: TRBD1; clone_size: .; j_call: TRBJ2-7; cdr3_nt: TGTGCCAGCATTAGGACAGGGAACCGGTACGAGCAGTACTTC; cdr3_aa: CASIRTGNRYEQYF
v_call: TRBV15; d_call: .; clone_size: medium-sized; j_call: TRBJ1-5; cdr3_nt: TGTGCCACCAGCGGGGGACGGGGAAGCAATCAGCCCCAGCATTTT; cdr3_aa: CATSGGRGSNQPQHF
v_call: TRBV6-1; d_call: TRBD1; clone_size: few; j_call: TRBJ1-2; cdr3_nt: TGTGCCAGCAACCCAGGGGGCGGCTATGGCTACACCTTC; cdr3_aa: CASNPGGGYGYTF
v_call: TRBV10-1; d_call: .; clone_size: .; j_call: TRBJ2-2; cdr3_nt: TGCGCCAGCAGTGGGGGACTGAACCCCGGGGAGCTGTTTTTT; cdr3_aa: CASSGGLNPGELFF
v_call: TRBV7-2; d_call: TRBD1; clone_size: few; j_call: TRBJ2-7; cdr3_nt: TGTGCCAGCAGCTTAGGGCAGGGGGCTCGGTACGAGCAGTACTTC; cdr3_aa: CASSLGQGARYEQYF
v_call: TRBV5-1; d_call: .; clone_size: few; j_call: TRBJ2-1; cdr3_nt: TGCGCCAGCAGCTTAGGACAGCCACTCTACAATGAGCAGTTCTTC; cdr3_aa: CASSLGQPLYNEQFF
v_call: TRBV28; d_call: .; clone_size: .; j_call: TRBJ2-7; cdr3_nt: TGTGCCAGCAGCTTTCGACAGCCCTACGAGCAGTACTTC; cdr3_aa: CASSFRQPYEQYF
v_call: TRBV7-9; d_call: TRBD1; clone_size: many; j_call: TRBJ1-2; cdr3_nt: TGTGCCAGCAGCTTAGCGGACAGGGTGATTTATGGCTACACCTTC; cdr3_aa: CASSLADRVIYGYTF
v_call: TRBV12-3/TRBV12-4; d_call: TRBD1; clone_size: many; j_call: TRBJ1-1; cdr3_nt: TGTGCCAGCAGTCTACAGGGGTACACTGAAGCTTTCTTT; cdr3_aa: CASSLQGYTEAFF
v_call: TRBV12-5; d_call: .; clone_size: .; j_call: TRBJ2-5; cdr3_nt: TGTGCTAGTGGTAACCGGGACAACTACCAAGAGACCCAGTACTTC; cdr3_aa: CASGNRDNYQETQYF
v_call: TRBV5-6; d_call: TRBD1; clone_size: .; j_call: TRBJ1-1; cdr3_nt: TGTGCCAGCAGCTCGCGAATTGGACAGGGGAACACTGAAGCTTTCTTT; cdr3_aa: CASSSRIGQGNTEAFF
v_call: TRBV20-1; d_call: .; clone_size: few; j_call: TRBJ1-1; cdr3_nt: TGCAGTGCTAGTGAAGGGGGCACTGAAGCTTTCTTT; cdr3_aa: CSASEGGTEAFF
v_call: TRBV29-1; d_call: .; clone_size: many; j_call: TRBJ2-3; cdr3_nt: TGCAGCGTTGTGAGAGGCACAGATACGCAGTATTTT; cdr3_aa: CSVVRGTDTQYF
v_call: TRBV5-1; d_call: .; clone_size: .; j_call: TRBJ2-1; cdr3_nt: TGCGCCAGCAGCGGGCAGGACTACTTCAATGAGCAGTTCTTC; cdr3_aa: CASSGQDYFNEQFF
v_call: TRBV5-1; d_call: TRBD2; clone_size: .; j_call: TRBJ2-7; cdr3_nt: TGCGCCAGCAGCGTCGGTCCGGGGACTAGCGTCTACGAGCAGTACTTC; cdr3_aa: CASSVGPGTSVYEQYF
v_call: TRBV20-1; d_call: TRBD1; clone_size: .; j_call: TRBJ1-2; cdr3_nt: TGCAGTGCTAGAGCTGAAGGCGGGACAGGCATCTATGGCTACACCTTC; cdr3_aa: CSARAEGGTGIYGYTF
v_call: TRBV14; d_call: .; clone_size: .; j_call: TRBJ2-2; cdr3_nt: TGTGCCAGCAAAAAGGGTTCGGGGGCTCCGAACACCGGGGAGCTGTTTTTT; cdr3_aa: CASKKGSGAPNTGELFF
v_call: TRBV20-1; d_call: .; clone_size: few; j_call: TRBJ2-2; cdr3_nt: TGCAGTGCCCCGCGTTCCGGCCTCAGGGACACCGGGGAGCTGTTTTTT; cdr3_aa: CSAPRSGLRDTGELFF
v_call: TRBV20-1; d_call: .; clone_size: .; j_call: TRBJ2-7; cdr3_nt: TGCAGTGCTAGAGACCTAGCGCTCGCGGCCTACGAGCAGTACTTC; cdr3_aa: CSARDLALAAYEQYF
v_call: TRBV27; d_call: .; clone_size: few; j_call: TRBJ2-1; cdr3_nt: TGTGCCAGCAGTCCGAGGACACTCCCGAAGGGGGTCACACGGAATGAGCAGTTCTTC; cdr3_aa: CASSPRTLPKGVTRNEQFF
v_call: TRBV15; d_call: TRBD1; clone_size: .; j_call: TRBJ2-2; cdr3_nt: TGTGCCACCAGCAGAGTTGGACAGGGCCCCGGGGAGCTGTTTTTT; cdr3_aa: CATSRVGQGPGELFF
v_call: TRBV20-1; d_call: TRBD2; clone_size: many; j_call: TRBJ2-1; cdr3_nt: TGCAGTTCTCCTCCGGGACTAGTGAACAATGAGCAGTTCTTC; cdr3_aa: CSSPPGLVNNEQFF